The 2 T cell receptor beta chains below come from one sample, sequenced in a study of cytomegalovirus exposure and HLA in healthy donors. Primers included in the PCR were 60 Vbeta and 13 Jbeta primers. Data came from immunoSEQ multiplex PCR; TCRdb stores just in-frame clones and leaves some out. The table includes about 130,000 clones, less than 85% detected once. The sequenced sample consisted of PBMCs. These receptors were taken from a man between 40 and 49 years old in good health and CMV-seronegative.

This clone was seen a handful of times. The chain employs TRBV18 and TRBJ2-7, with 7 nucleotides matching TRBD1. The germline V gene encodes CDR1 KGHSH and CDR2 LQKENI. This CDR3 comprises 13 residues. The V and J ends lost 6 bases and 2 bases, in that order; junction bases with no gene match: 4. The CDR3 nucleotides read TGTGCCAGCTCTTGGACAGGTCCCTACGAGCAGTACTTC. Its translation is CASSWTGPYEQYF.

In the case of this clone: As the CDR3 is not closed by the conserved phenylalanine or tryptophan, this likely results from a read error. V gene TRBV30 combines with J gene TRBJ2-3; TRBD1 aligns across 10 bases. The V and J ends lost 2 bases and 1 base, in that order; junction bases with no gene match: 18. The CDR3 is made up of 20 amino acids. The germline CDR1 and CDR2 sequences are GTSNPN and SVGIG (reference sequence). As DNA, the CDR3 is TGTGCCTGGAGTAGCCTTACGCCGGGACAGGGGAATTATCGCACAGATACGCAGTATGTT. Translation gives CAWSSLTPGQGNYRTDTQYV.